This T cell receptor (beta chain) was captured in a study of patients and donors after allogeneic stem cell transplantation. The germline V gene has CDR1 SEHNR and CDR2 FQNEAQ (reference sequence). This CDR3 contains 13 residues. V was clipped by 6 bases and J by 4 bases, with 13 bases between them. TCRdb itself ran the RT-PCR reads through MiXCR, one entry per CDR3 protein. The sample carries about a million distinct CDR3 sequences, roughly 18% recorded once. V is TRBV7-9 and J is TRBJ2-7; D might be TRBD2 (5 bases). The sample taken for sequencing was blood, either unsorted or a sorted T cell fraction (not recorded which). This receptor was identified in a human donor who was either an allogeneic HSCT recipient or a stem cell or donor lymphocyte infusion donor (not recorded which). It is not recorded whose cells these are; they may come from a transplant donor. Here the CDR3 DNA reads TGTGCCAGCAGACCTCCTACGGGGTACGAGCAGTACTTC. It codes for CASRPPTGYEQYF.